This T cell receptor beta chain originates from a study of regulatory T cells. The study, taken as a whole, reports: Hydrophobic residues at CDR3 positions 6 and 7 were enriched in conventional CD4+ T cells of CD3G-deficient patients.

The CDR3 sequence is 14 residues long. V lost 7 bases, J lost 0 bases, and 6 bases stayed unmatched. Germline V CDR1 and CDR2: MDHEN, SYDVKM. For this clone: Its target is not known.

Amplification used 52 TRBV primers and 13 TRBJ primers. Libraries were prepared by immunoSEQ multiplex PCR; TCRdb keeps only in-frame clonotypes and omits some of them. Here the sample spans tens of thousands of clones, roughly 92% being singletons. The chain uses TRBV28 and TRBJ2-7; 7 nucleotides align to TRBD1. The sample taken for sequencing was conventional CD4+ T cells sorted from blood. The receptor comes from a child aged 2 to 9 with CD3G deficiency. CDR3 in amino acids: CASTDRASSYEQYF. In nucleotides, the CDR3 is TGTGCCAGCACCGACAGGGCGAGCTCCTACGAGCAGTACTTC.